What follows is one T cell receptor (beta chain) and its context. Authors' data handling: Estimation of nucleated cell counts was performed using reference gene primer amplification. Generated by immunoSEQ multiplex PCR, the TCRdb table keeps only in-frame clones and is missing some. That table supplies the V and J calls and clone size; D and trimming were determined from the DNA. The sample has approximately 110,000 clones, approximately 85% seen once. The CDR3 covers 15 residues. In germline, CDR1 is SEHNR, CDR2 FQNEAQ (reference sequence). V was cut by 4 bases and J by 6 bases, with 18 bases left in between. The sample is drawn from a study of blood T cell repertoires in COVID-19. Looking at the study overall: Material from acute and convalescent COVID-19 was sourced from the United States, Italy and Spain. PBMCs, B-cell-depleted T cells, or T cells provided the cDNA or gDNA that made up the material.

The TCR comes from a woman aged 60 to 75 with COVID-19, enrolled during active disease. The chain joins TRBV7-9 to TRBJ1-2; weak D call: TRBD1 (5 bases). Material for sequencing was peripheral blood. The CDR3, as DNA: TGTGCCAGCAGCTCGAGACAGCAAACTATAAATGGCTACACCTTC. Translation: CASSSRQQTINGYTF.